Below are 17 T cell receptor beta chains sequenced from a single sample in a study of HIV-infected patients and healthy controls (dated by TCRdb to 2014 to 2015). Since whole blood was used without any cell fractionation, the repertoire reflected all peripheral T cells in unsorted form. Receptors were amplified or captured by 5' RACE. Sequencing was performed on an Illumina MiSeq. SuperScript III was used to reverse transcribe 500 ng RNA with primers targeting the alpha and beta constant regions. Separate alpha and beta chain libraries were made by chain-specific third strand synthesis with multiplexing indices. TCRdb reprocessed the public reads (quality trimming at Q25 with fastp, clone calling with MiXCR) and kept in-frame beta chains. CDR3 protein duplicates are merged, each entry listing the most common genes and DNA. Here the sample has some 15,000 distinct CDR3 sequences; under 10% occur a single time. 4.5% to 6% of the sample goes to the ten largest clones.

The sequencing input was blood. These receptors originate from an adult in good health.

CDR3 sequence (DNA): TGTGCCAGCTCACCACGGGGGGAGACCCAGTACTTC. Translating it yields CASSPRGETQYF. The rearrangement uses TRBV18 and TRBJ2-5, with D possibly called TRBD1 or TRBD2 (5 bases each). Trimming removed 1 base at V and 5 bases at J, with 5 bases between. Germline CDR1 KGHSH, CDR2 LQKENI. This CDR3 has 12 amino acids.

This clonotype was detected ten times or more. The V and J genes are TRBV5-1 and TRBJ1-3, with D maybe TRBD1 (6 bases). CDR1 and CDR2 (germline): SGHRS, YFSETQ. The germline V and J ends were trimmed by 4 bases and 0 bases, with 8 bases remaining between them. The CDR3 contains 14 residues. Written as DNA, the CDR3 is TGCGCCAGCAGCCCGGACAGCTCTGGAAACACCATATATTTT. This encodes CASSPDSSGNTIYF.

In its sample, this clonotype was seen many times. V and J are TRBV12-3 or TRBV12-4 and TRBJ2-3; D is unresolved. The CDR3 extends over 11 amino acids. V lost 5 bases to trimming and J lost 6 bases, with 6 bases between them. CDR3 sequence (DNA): TGTGCCAGCAGTAAAGGCGATACGCAGTATTTT. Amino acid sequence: CASSKGDTQYF.

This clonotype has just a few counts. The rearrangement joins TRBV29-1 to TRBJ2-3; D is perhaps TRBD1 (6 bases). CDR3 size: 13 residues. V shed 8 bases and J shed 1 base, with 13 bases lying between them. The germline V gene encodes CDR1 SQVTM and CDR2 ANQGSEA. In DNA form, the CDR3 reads TGCAGCAGCCGGGACACGGGCACAGATACGCAGTATTTT. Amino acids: CSSRDTGTDTQYF.

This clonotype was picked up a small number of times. The DNA for the CDR3 is TGTGCCAGCAGCCAAGGTATCGGGGAAGCGGACATTCAGTACTTC. It encodes CASSQGIGEADIQYF. This rearrangement joins TRBV3-1 to TRBJ2-4, with D possibly matching TRBD2 (5 bases). Germline V gene data show CDR1 as LGHDT and CDR2 as YNNKEL (reference sequence). The CDR3 sequence is 15 residues long. The ends were cut back, 1 base at V and 8 bases at J, with 15 bases in the middle.

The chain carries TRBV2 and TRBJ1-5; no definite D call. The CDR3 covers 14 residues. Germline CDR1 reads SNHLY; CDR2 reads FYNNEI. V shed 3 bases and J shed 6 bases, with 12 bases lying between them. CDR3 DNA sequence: TGTGCCAGCAGTGACGTCAGGAGTGCTCAGCCCCAGCATTTT. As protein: CASSDVRSAQPQHF.

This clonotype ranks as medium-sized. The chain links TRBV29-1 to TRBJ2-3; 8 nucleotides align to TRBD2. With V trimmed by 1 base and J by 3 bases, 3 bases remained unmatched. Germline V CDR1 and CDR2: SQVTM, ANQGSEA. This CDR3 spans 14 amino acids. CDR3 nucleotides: TGCAGCGTTGAAGGCCGGGGGGGGACAGATACGCAGTATTTT. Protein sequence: CSVEGRGGTDTQYF.

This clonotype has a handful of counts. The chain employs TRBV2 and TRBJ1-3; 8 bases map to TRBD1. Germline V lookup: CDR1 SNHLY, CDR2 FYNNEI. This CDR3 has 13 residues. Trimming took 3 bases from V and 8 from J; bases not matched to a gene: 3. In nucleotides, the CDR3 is TGTGCCAGCAGTGAGACAGGGGCTGACACCATATATTTT. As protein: CASSETGADTIYF.

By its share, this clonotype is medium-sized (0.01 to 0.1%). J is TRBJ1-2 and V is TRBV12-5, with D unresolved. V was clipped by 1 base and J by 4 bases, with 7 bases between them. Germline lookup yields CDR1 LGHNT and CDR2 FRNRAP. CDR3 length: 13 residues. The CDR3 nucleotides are TGTGCTAGTGGTTTGGGAATCATCTATGGCTACACCTTC. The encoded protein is CASGLGIIYGYTF. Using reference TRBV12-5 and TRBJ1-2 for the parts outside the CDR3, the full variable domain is DARVTQTPRHKVTEMGQEVTMRCQPILGHNTVFWYRQTMMQGLELLAYFRNRAPLDDSGMPKDRFSAEMPDATLATLKIQPSEPRDSAVYFCASGLGIIYGYTFGSGTRLTVV.

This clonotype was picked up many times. Written as DNA, the CDR3 is TGTGCCAGCAGCCTTCAGCTCCGGGCCTGGGAGTACGAGCAGTACTTC. It specifies CASSLQLRAWEYEQYF. The chain couples TRBV14 to TRBJ2-7, with a tentative D call TRBD2 (5 bases). V shed 4 bases and J shed 4 bases, with 20 bases lying between them. The CDR3 totals 16 residues. Germline V gene data show CDR1 as SGHDN and CDR2 as FVKESK. Full variable domain (outside the CDR3, taken from reference TRBV14 and TRBJ2-7): EAGVTQFPSHSVIEKGQTVTLRCDPISGHDNLYWYRRVMGKEIKFLLHFVKESKQDESGMPNNRFLAERTGGTYSTLKVQPAELEDSGVYFCASSLQLRAWEYEQYFGPGTRLTVT.

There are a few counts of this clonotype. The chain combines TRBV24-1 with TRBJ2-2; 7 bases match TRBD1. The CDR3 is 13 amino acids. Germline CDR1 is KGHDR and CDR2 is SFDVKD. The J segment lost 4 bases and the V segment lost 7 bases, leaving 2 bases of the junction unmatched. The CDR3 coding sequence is TGTGCCACCAGACAGGGGAGCACCGGGGAGCTGTTTTTT. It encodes CATRQGSTGELFF.

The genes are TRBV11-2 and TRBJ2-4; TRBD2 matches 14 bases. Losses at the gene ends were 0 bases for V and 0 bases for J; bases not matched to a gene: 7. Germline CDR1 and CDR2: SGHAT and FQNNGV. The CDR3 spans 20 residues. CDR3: CASSLEVETSGRVAKNIQYF. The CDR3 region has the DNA TGTGCCAGCAGCTTAGAGGTGGAGACTAGCGGGAGGGTAGCCAAAAACATTCAGTACTTC.

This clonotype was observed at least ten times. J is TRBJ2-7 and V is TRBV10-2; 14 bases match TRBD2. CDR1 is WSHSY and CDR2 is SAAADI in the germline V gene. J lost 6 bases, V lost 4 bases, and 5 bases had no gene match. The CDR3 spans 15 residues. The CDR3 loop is CASSGTSGRPREQYF. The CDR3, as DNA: TGCGCCAGCAGTGGGACTAGCGGGAGGCCCCGCGAGCAGTACTTC.

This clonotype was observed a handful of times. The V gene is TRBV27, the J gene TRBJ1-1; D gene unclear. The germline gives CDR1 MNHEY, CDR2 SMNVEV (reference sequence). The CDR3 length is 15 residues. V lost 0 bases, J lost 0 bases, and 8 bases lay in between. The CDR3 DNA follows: TGTGCCAGCAGTTTATCTCGTACAGTGAACACTGAAGCTTTCTTT. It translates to CASSLSRTVNTEAFF.

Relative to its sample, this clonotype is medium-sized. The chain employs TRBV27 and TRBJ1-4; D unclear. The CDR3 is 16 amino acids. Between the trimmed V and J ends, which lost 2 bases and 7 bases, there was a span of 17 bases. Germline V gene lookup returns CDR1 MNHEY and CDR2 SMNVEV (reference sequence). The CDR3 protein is CASSLGPSGFAEKLFF. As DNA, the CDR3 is TGTGCCAGCAGTTTAGGACCGTCCGGCTTTGCTGAAAAACTGTTTTTT. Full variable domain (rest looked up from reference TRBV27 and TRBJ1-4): EAQVTQNPRYLITVTGKKLTVTCSQNMNHEYMSWYRQDPGLGLRQIYYSMNVEVTDKGDVPEGYKVSRKEKRNFPLILESPSPNQTSLYFCASSLGPSGFAEKLFFGSGTQLSVL.

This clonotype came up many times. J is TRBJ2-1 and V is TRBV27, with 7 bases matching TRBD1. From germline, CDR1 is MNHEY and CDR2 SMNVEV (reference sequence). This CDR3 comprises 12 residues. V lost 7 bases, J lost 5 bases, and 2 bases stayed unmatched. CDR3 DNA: TGTGCCAGCAAGGGGGCCAACAATGAGCAGTTCTTC. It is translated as CASKGANNEQFF.

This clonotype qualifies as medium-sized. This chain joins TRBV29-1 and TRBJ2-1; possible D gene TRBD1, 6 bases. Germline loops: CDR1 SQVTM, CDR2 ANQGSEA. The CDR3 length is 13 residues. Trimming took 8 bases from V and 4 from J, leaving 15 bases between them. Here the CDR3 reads CSSQRGGYNEQFF. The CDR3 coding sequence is TGCAGCTCACAAAGAGGGGGATACAATGAGCAGTTCTTC.